This T cell receptor beta chain stems from a study of blood T cell repertoires in COVID-19. Study context: Collection of acute and convalescent COVID-19 samples took place in the United States, Italy and Spain. The cDNA or gDNA used as material had been derived from T cells, B-cell-depleted T cells, or PBMCs.

CDR3 length: 13 residues. In germline, CDR1 is SGHKS, CDR2 YYEKEE (reference sequence). Deletions cut 5 bases from V and 0 bases from J, with 5 bases between. Authors' processing steps: Cell counts per sample came from amplifying reference gene primers. TCRdb's table, derived via immunoSEQ multiplex PCR, lists solely in-frame clones and lacks some. V, J and clone size are taken as reported in that table, and D and trimming were inferred from the DNA itself. The sample consists of roughly 140,000 clones, around 84% of them appearing once. The chain combines TRBV5-5 with TRBJ1-4; D is uncertain. The sequence was obtained from a human donor in a cohort sampled during active COVID-19. Source material: peripheral blood. CDR3 amino acids: CASSPATNEKLFF. In nucleotides, the CDR3 is TGTGCCAGCAGTCCCGCAACTAATGAAAAACTGTTTTTT.